The T cell receptor (beta chain) under discussion was sequenced for a study of T cell changes during pregnancy in multiple sclerosis. The assay was immunoSEQ multiplex PCR, and TCRdb's table has in-frame clones only and misses some. The data contain around 92,000 clones, around 93% of them seen just once; the ten biggest clones take up more than 0.75%. V shed 6 bases and J 7 bases; nucleotides not matched to a gene: 7. The CDR3 contains 13 residues. Per germline, CDR1 SGHRS and CDR2 YFSETQ. This clone was seen once. V gene TRBV5-1 combines with J gene TRBJ2-1; 7 nucleotides align to TRBD2. Sequences were derived from peripheral blood, sampled after pregnancy. The sequence came from a female donor with multiple sclerosis, enrolled in a pregnancy study. The CDR3 coding sequence is TGCGCCAGCAACGCGGGAGCGGGTAATGAGCAGTTCTTC. It translates to CASNAGAGNEQFF.